This T cell receptor beta chain was documented in a study of blood T cell repertoires in COVID-19. Assay: immunoSEQ multiplex PCR; the TCRdb copy retains only in-frame clones and omits some. The sample includes around 250,000 clones, about 88% of them seen just once. Trimming removed 8 bases from V and 5 bases from J, with 22 bases in between. This CDR3 is 15 amino acids long. The germline V gene encodes CDR1 WNHNN and CDR2 SYGVQD (reference sequence). What was sequenced was PBMCs or T cells enriched from blood (not recorded which). This TCR was sampled from a woman between 45 and 60 years old who had been exposed to COVID-19. The rearrangement links TRBV10-1 to TRBJ2-7; TRBD2 is a possible D gene (8 bases). The CDR3 DNA reads TGCGCCAGCCGACAGGACGGGACAGCGGGGGACGAGCAGTACTTC. It is translated as CASRQDGTAGDEQYF.